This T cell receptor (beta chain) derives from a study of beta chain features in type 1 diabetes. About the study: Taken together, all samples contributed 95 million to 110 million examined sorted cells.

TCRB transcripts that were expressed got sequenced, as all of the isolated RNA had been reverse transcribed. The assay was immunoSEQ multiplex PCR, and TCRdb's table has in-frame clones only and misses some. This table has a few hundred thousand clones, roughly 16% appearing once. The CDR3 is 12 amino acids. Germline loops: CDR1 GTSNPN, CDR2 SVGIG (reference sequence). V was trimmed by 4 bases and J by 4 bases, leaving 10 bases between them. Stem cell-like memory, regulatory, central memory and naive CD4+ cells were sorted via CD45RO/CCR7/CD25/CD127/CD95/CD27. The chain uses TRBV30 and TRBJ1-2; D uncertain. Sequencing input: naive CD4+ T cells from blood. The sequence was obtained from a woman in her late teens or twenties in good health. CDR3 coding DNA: TGTGCCTGGACCGGGATCACCTATGGCTACACCTTC. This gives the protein CAWTGITYGYTF.